This passage covers 10 T cell receptor beta chains from one sample sequenced in a study of blood T cell repertoires in COVID-19. The data were produced by immunoSEQ multiplex PCR, yet TCRdb's version contains in-frame clones alone and is incomplete. This sample yields some 290,000 clones, of which roughly 90% are seen a single time; 3.5% to 5% belongs to the top ten. Source material: PBMCs or T cells enriched from blood (not recorded which). All receptors derive from a woman in her twenties or thirties who had been exposed to COVID-19.

The chain links TRBV2 to TRBJ2-7, with 8 bases fitting TRBD1. After removal of 8 bases from V and 1 base from J, the junction contained 13 bases not matched to a gene. The germline V gene encodes CDR1 SNHLY and CDR2 FYNNEI. The CDR3 sequence is 16 residues long. The CDR3 DNA reads as TGTGCCAGCTTTGCCGGACAGGGCGTTCCTTCCTACGAGCAGTACTTC. Translated, it gives CASFAGQGVPSYEQYF.

The rearrangement links TRBV7-6 to TRBJ1-4, with no clear D. Trimming removed 5 bases from V and 7 bases from J, with 26 bases in between. Germline V lookup: CDR1 SGHVS, CDR2 FNYEAQ. This CDR3 contains 18 residues. In DNA form, the CDR3 reads TGTGCCAGCAGCCCCCTAGGTCCTACTGAGCACGAGATTGAAAAACTGTTTTTT. It encodes CASSPLGPTEHEIEKLFF.

The chain recombines TRBV19 with TRBJ1-5, with TRBD1 identical over 9 bases. Germline CDR1 and CDR2: LNHDA and SQIVND (reference sequence). J lost 5 bases, V lost 0 bases, and 5 bases had no gene match. There are 16 residues in the CDR3. The CDR3 nucleotides are TGTGCCAGTAGTATAGACCCCACAGGGGGCTATCAGCCCCAGCATTTT. Translated: CASSIDPTGGYQPQHF.

The J gene is TRBJ1-2, the V gene TRBV7-9; no definite D call. This CDR3 is 17 amino acids long. V was shortened by 6 bases and J by 5 bases, with 25 bases between the two germline ends. The germline gives CDR1 SEHNR, CDR2 FQNEAQ (reference sequence). CDR3 coding DNA: TGTGCCAGCAGACCACCTGGCCCCTCTCGGGAAAATTATGGCTACACCTTC. This codes for CASRPPGPSRENYGYTF.

To note about this clone: At one end the junction does not follow the germline gene, possibly because of a read error. V usage is TRBV3-1 (or the pseudogene TRBV3-2) and J usage is TRBJ2-3; weak D call: TRBD1 (5 bases). The CDR3 length is 14 residues. Per germline, CDR1 LGHDT and CDR2 YNNKEL (reference sequence). CDR3 region: CASSQGMTVALLVF. The CDR3 nucleotides read TGTGCCAGCAGCCAAGGGATGACAGTTGCGCTTCTCGTTTTT.

V gene TRBV5-5 combines with J gene TRBJ2-1, with 7 bases fitting TRBD1. With V trimmed by 0 bases and J by 4 bases, 1 base remained unmatched. The CDR3 totals 14 residues. In germline, CDR1 is SGHKS, CDR2 YYEKEE (reference sequence). Here the CDR3 reads CASSLGDRYNEQFF. In nucleotides, the CDR3 is TGTGCCAGCAGCTTGGGGGACAGATACAATGAGCAGTTCTTC.

The chain is built from TRBV28 and TRBJ1-1; D remains unclear. V was trimmed by 2 bases and J by 0 bases, leaving 7 bases between them. The CDR3 has 14 amino acids. CDR1 and CDR2 (germline): MDHEN, SYDVKM. The CDR3 loop is CASSLGDLNTEAFF. For the CDR3, the DNA is TGTGCCAGCAGTTTAGGCGACTTGAACACTGAAGCTTTCTTT.

This clone was observed once. The gene calls are TRBV7-9 and TRBJ1-4, with TRBD1 matching over 9 bases. Trimming cost V 0 bases and J 6 bases; bases outside gene matches: 8. Germline V gene data show CDR1 as SEHNR and CDR2 as FQNEAQ (reference sequence). The CDR3 has 17 residues. The CDR3 sequence: CASSLARTGEVDEKLFF. The CDR3 bases are TGTGCCAGCAGCTTAGCGCGGACAGGGGAGGTGGATGAAAAACTGTTTTTT.

The chain is built from TRBV7-6 and TRBJ2-1, with D possibly being TRBD2 (7 bases). V was cut by 1 base and J by 4 bases, with 11 bases left in between. Per germline, CDR1 SGHVS and CDR2 FNYEAQ. This CDR3 contains 15 residues. The CDR3 region is CASSLGGGLYNEQFF. CDR3 DNA sequence: TGTGCCAGCAGCTTAGGGGGGGGGCTTTACAATGAGCAGTTCTTC.

The gene calls are TRBV25-1 and TRBJ1-2, with D tentatively TRBD1 (6 bases). V dropped 4 bases and J dropped 7 bases, with 10 bases sitting between them. CDR1 and CDR2 (germline): MGHDK, SYGVNS. CDR3 length equals 12 residues. In DNA, the CDR3 is TGTGCCAGCAGTGGGGACACGACTGGCTACACCTTC. Translated: CASSGDTTGYTF.